This TCR beta chain was captured by sequencing in a study of blood T cell repertoires in COVID-19. Data came from immunoSEQ multiplex PCR; TCRdb stores just in-frame clones and leaves some out. The table records roughly 250,000 clones, around 80% of them present only once. The CDR3 runs to 13 residues. V dropped 7 bases and J dropped 8 bases, with 17 bases sitting between them. Germline CDR1 reads MNHEY; CDR2 reads SVGAGI. This sequence joins TRBV6-5 and TRBJ1-2; tentative D call: TRBD1 (6 bases). Material: peripheral blood. The sequence came from a woman between 40 and 55 years old with active or convalescent COVID-19. The CDR3 reads CASTLGGGQGYTF. The CDR3 DNA sequence: TGTGCCAGCACCCTGGGGGGGGGCCAAGGCTACACCTTC.